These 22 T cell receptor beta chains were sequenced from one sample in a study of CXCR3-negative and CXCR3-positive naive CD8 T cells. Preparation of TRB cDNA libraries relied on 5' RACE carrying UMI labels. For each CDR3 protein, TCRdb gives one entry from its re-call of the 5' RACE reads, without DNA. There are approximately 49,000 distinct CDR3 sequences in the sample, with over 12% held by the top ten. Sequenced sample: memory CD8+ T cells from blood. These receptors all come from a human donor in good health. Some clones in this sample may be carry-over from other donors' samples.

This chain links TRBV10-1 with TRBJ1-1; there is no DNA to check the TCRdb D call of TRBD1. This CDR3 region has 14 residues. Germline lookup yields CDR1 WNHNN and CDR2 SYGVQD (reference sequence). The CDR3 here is CASRPGDANTEAFF.

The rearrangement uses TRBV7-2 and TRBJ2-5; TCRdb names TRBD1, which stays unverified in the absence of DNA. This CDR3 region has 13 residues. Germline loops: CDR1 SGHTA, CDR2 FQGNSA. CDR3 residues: CASSPSGQETQYF.

Here the CDR3 reads CASSSFDGSYTGELFF. The chain carries TRBV11-2 and TRBJ2-2; the D call from TCRdb, TRBD2, cannot be confirmed without DNA. The CDR3 sequence is 16 residues long. The germline CDR1 and CDR2 sequences are SGHAT and FQNNGV.

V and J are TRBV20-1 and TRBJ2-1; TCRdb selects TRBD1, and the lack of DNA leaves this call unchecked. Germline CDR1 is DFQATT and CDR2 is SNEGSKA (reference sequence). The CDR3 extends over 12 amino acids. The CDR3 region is CSARGDHNEQFF.

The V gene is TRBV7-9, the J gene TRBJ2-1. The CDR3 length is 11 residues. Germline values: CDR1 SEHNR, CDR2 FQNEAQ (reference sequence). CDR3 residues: CASRQANEQFF.

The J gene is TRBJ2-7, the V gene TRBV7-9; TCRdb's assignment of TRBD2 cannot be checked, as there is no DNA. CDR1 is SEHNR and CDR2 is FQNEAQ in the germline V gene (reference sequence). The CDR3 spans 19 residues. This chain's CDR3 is CASSLASGHLGLAGDEQYF.

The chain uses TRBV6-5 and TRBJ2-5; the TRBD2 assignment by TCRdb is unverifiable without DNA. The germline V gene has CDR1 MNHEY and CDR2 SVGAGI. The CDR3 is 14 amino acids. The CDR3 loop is CASRVAGLQETQYF.

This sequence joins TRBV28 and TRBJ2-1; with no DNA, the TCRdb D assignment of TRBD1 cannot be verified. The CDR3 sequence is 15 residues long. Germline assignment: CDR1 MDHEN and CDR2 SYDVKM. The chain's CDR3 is CASTGAPNSYNEQFF.

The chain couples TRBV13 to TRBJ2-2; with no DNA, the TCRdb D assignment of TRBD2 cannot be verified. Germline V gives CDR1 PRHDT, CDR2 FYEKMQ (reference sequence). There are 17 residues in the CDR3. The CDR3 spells CASSLGPSGLNTGELFF. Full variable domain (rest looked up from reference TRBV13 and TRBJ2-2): AAGVIQSPRHLIKEKRETATLKCYPIPRHDTVYWYQQGPGQDPQFLISFYEKMQSDKGSIPDRFSAQQFSDYHSELNMSSLELGDSALYFCASSLGPSGLNTGELFFGEGSRLTVL.

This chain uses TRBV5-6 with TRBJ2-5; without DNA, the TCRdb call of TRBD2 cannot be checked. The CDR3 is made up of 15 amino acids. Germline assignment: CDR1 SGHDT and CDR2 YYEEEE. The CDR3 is CASSFGGLSQETQYF.

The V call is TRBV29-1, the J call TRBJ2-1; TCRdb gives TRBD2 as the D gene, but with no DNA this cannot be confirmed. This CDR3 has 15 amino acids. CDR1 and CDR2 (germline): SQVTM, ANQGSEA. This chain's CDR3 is CSVEGAASSYNEQFF.

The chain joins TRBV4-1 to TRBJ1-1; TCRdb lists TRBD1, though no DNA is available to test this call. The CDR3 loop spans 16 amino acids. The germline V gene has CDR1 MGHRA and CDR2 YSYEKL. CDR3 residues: CASSHSGGESGTEAFF.

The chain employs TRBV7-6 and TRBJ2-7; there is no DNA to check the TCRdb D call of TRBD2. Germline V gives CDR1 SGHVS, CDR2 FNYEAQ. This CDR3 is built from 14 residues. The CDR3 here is CASSLVGGPDEQYF.

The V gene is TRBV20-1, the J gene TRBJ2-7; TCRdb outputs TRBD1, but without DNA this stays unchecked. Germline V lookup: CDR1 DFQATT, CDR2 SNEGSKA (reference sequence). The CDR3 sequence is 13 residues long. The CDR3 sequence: CSARPGQSYEQYF.

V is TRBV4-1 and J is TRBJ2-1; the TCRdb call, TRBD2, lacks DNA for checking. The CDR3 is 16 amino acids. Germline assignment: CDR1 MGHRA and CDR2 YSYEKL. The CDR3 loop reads CASSTPPSGGEHEQFF.

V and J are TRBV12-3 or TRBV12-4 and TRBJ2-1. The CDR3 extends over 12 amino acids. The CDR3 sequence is CASTSSLNEQFF.

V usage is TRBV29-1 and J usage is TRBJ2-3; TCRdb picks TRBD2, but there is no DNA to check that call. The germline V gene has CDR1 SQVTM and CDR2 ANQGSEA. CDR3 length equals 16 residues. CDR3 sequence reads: CSVSTGLADPTDTQYF.

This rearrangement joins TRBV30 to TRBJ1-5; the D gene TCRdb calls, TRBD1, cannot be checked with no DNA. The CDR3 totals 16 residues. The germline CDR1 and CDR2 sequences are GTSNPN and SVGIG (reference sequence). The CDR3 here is CAWNRFSGPKNQPQHF. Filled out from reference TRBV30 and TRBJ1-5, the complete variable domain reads SQTIHQWPATLVQPVGSPLSLECTVEGTSNPNLYWYRQAAGRGLQLLFYSVGIGQISSEVPQNLSASRPQDRQFILSSKKLLLSDSGFYLCAWNRFSGPKNQPQHFGDGTRLSIL.

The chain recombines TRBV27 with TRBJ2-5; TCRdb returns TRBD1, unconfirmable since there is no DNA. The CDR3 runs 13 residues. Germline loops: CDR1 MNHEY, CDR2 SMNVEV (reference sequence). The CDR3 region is CATSERGTETQYF.

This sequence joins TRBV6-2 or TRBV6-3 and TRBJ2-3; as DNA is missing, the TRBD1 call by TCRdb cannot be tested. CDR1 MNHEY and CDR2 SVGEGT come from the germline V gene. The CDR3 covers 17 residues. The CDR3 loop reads CASSYPQGPRGTDTQYF.

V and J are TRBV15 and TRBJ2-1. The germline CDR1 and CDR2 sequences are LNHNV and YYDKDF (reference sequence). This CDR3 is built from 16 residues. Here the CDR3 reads CATSRGFEVASHEQFF. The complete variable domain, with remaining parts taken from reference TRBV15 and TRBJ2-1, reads DAMVIQNPRYQVTQFGKPVTLSCSQTLNHNVMYWYQQKSSQAPKLLFHYYDKDFNNEADTPDNFQSRRPNTSFCFLDIRSPGLGDTAMYLCATSRGFEVASHEQFFGPGTRLTVL.

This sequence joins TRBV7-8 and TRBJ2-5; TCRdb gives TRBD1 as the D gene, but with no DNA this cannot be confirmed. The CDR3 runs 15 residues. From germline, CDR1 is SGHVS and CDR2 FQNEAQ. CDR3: CASSIPTGGWETQYF.